Following are 13 T cell receptor beta chains from one sample sequenced in a study of CD8+CD57+ T cells in acquired aplastic anemia. CDR3 and TCR beta VDJ profiling relied on genomic DNA as the template. TCRdb called the reads again in MiXCR, with one record for every CDR3 protein. The sample comprises about 190,000 distinct CDR3 sequences, about 53% of which are singletons, and about 15% rests with the top ten. The sequenced sample was sorted CD4+, CD8+, or CD8+CD57+ T cells (not recorded which) from PBMCs. These receptors were collected from a human donor in good health, serving as a control.

Ten or more counts support this clonotype. The chain is built from TRBV7-3 and TRBJ2-3, with 7 bases identical to TRBD1. V was pared by 3 bases and J by 7 bases, with 4 bases of the junction left unmatched. The CDR3 has 13 amino acids. Germline CDR1 and CDR2: SGHTA and FQGTGA. The DNA of the CDR3 is TGTGCCAGCAGCTTCGTACAGGGGAATACGCAGTATTTT. It is translated as CASSFVQGNTQYF.

The sample holds a few counts of this clonotype. A much larger clone differs by one base, so this may be a read error. The chain couples TRBV20-1 to TRBJ2-3; D is possibly TRBD1 (5 bases). Germline V CDR1 and CDR2: DFQATT, SNEGSKA (reference sequence). This CDR3 comprises 15 residues. Here the CDR3 reads CSAIQSTFSTGTQYF. CDR3 bases: TGCAGTGCTATTCAGTCTACCTTTTCCACAGGTACGCAGTATTTT.

This chain links TRBV5-5 with TRBJ1-5; D not resolved. The CDR3 is 14 residues long. V lost 5 bases and J 0 bases, leaving 9 bases between the germline ends. Germline V gene data show CDR1 as SGHKS and CDR2 as YYEKEE (reference sequence). The CDR3 DNA is TGTGCCAGCAGTCGAGGAGGTAGCAATCAGCCCCAGCATTTT. It is translated as CASSRGGSNQPQHF. The full variable domain, completed using reference TRBV5-5 and TRBJ1-5, is DAGVTQSPTHLIKTRGQQVTLRCSPISGHKSVSWYQQVLGQGPQFIFQYYEKEERGRGNFPDRFSARQFPNYSSELNVNALLLGDSALYLCASSRGGSNQPQHFGDGTRLSIL.

As concerns this clonotype: Compared with germline, one end of the junction differs, possibly owing to a read error. The rearrangement links TRBV11-2 to TRBJ2-5, with TRBD1 identical over 11 bases. From germline, CDR1 is SGHAT and CDR2 FQNNGV. The CDR3 covers 14 residues. CDR3 in amino acids: CASRSWTGGETQYF. Here the CDR3 DNA reads TGCGCCAGCCGCAGTTGGACAGGGGGCGAGACCCAGTACTTC.

The J gene is TRBJ2-3, the V gene TRBV7-2, with a tentative D call TRBD2 (5 bases). This CDR3 region has 14 residues. Deletions cut 0 bases from V and 5 bases from J, with 9 bases between. The germline V gene has CDR1 SGHTA and CDR2 FQGNSA. The CDR3 DNA is TGTGCCAGCAGCTTAGCCCTAGCCCAAGATACGCAGTATTTT. Its translation is CASSLALAQDTQYF.

This sequence joins TRBV19 and TRBJ2-7; D is undetermined. This CDR3 contains 13 residues. Germline values: CDR1 LNHDA, CDR2 SQIVND (reference sequence). Between the trimmed V and J ends, which lost 0 bases and 6 bases, there was a span of 9 bases. CDR3 residues: CASSIDPASEQYF. The CDR3 nucleotides read TGTGCCAGTAGTATAGATCCAGCGAGCGAGCAGTACTTC.

This clonotype occurred many times. This chain links TRBV12-3 or TRBV12-4 with TRBJ2-7, with no clear D. This CDR3 region has 12 residues. Trimming stripped 5 bases from V and 1 base from J, with 6 bases between. This CDR3 is CASSTGSYEQYF. In DNA form, the CDR3 reads TGTGCCAGCAGTACCGGATCCTACGAGCAGTACTTC.

This clonotype was detected many times. The V and J genes are TRBV7-2 and TRBJ2-7; tentatively, D is TRBD2 (6 bases). Germline V gives CDR1 SGHTA, CDR2 FQGNSA. Trimming stripped 5 bases from V and 2 bases from J, with 13 bases between. The CDR3 extends over 14 amino acids. CDR3 protein: CASSRGGAAYEQYF. CDR3 in DNA: TGTGCCAGCAGCCGAGGAGGGGCAGCCTACGAGCAGTACTTC.

This clonotype was observed at least ten times. The chain joins TRBV5-1 to TRBJ2-2; 11 nucleotides agree with TRBD1. This CDR3 region has 16 residues. J was trimmed by 6 bases and V by 6 bases; bases with no gene match: 10. Germline V gene lookup returns CDR1 SGHRS and CDR2 YFSETQ. The CDR3 coding sequence is TGCGCCAGCAAAGAAGTCCCGGGACAGGGGGCCGGGGAGCTGTTTTTT. Its translation: CASKEVPGQGAGELFF.

V usage is TRBV5-6 and J usage is TRBJ1-2; D is undetermined. V shed 1 base and J shed 4 bases, with 11 bases lying between them. In germline, CDR1 is SGHDT, CDR2 YYEEEE. There are 14 residues in the CDR3. The CDR3 here is CASSLLGSGYGYTF. The CDR3 DNA reads as TGTGCCAGCAGCTTGCTGGGGAGTGGCTATGGCTACACCTTC.

A remark on this clonotype: The CDR3 carries no conserved terminal phenylalanine or tryptophan, so it likely arises from a read error. This chain joins TRBV20-1 and TRBJ1-6; D is uncertain. The CDR3 runs 14 residues. CDR1 is DFQATT, CDR2 SNEGSKA, per germline (reference sequence). CDR3: CSGPGSGYNSPLHS. The DNA of the CDR3 is TGCAGTGGACCTGGCAGCGGCTATAACTCACCCCTCCACTCT.

The chain links TRBV15 to TRBJ1-2; a weak D match, TRBD1 (6 bases). Per germline, CDR1 LNHNV and CDR2 YYDKDF (reference sequence). The CDR3 covers 14 residues. V lost 3 bases to trimming and J lost 3 bases, with 11 bases between them. CDR3 in amino acids: CATSRRTADYGYTF. The CDR3 DNA reads TGTGCCACCAGCAGGAGGACAGCAGACTATGGCTACACCTTC.

This clonotype appeared many times. The J gene is TRBJ1-4, the V gene TRBV7-2; 8 bases align to TRBD1. CDR1 is SGHTA and CDR2 is FQGNSA in the germline V gene. The length of the CDR3 is 15 residues. V dropped 4 bases and J dropped 8; count of bases not matched to a gene: 9. The CDR3 loop reads CASSSNQGAREKLFF. The CDR3 coding sequence is TGTGCCAGCAGCTCCAACCAGGGGGCACGGGAAAAACTGTTTTTT.